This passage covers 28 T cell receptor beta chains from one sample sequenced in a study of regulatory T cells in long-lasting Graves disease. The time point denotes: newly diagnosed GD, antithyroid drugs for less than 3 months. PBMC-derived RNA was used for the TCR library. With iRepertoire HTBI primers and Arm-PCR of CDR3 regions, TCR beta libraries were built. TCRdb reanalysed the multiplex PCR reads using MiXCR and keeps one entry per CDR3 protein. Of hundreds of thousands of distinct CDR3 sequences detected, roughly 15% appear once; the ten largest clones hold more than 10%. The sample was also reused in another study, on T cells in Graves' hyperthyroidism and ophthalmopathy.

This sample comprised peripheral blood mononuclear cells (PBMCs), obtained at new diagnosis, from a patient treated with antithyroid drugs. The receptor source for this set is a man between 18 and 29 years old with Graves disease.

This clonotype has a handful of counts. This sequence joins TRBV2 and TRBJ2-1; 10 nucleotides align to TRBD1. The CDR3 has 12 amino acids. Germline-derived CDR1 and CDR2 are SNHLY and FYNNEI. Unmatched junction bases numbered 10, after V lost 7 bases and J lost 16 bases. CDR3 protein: CASTGDRGPNFF. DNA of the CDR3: TGTGCCAGCACCGGGGACAGGGGCCCGAATTTCTTC.

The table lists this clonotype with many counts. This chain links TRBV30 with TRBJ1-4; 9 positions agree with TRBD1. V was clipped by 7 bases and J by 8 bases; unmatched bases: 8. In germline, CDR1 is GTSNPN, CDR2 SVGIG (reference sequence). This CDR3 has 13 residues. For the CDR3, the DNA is TGTGCCTTGGAAGGGACAGGGCGAGAAAAACTGTTTTTT. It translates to CALEGTGREKLFF.

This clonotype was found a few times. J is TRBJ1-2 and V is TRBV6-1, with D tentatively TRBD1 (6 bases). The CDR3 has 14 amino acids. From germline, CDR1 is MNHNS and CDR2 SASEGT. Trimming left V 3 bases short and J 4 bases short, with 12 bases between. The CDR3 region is CASSDAQGIYGYTF. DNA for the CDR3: TGTGCCAGCAGTGACGCACAGGGTATCTATGGCTACACCTTC.

CDR3 in DNA: TGTGCCAGCAGTTACTCGGCGACTAGCCATGGGAATGAGCAGTTCTTC. This encodes CASSYSATSHGNEQFF. The genes are TRBV6-2 or TRBV6-3 and TRBJ2-1; the match to TRBD2 covers 7 bases. J was trimmed by 7 bases and V by 0 bases; bases with no gene match: 9. The CDR3 totals 16 residues. Germline values: CDR1 MNHEY, CDR2 SVGEGT.

Here the CDR3 reads CAWSVQWEKETQYF. In DNA form, the CDR3 reads TGTGCCTGGAGTGTACAGTGGGAGAAAGAGACCCAGTACTTC. This chain connects TRBV30 to TRBJ2-5; a possible D gene is TRBD2 (5 bases). The length of the CDR3 is 14 residues. Trimming cost V 0 bases and J 3 bases, with 11 bases left between them. Germline V gene data show CDR1 as GTSNPN and CDR2 as SVGIG (reference sequence).

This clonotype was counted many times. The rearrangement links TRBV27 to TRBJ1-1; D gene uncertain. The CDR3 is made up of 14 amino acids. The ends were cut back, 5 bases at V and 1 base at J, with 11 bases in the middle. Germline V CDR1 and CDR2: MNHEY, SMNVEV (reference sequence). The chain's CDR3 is CASSPGSTNTEAFF. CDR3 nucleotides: TGTGCCAGCAGTCCCGGTAGCACGAACACTGAAGCTTTCTTT.

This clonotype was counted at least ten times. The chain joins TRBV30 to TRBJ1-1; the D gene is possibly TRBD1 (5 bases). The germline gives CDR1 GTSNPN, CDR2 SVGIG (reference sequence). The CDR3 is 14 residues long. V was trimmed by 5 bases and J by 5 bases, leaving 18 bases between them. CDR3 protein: CAWGLGGGRTEAFF. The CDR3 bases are TGTGCCTGGGGTCTTGGGGGGGGTAGGACTGAAGCTTTCTTT. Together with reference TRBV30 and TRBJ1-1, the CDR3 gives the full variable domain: SQTIHQWPATLVQPVGSPLSLECTVEGTSNPNLYWYRQAAGRGLQLLFYSVGIGQISSEVPQNLSASRPQDRQFILSSKKLLLSDSGFYLCAWGLGGGRTEAFFGQGTRLTVV.

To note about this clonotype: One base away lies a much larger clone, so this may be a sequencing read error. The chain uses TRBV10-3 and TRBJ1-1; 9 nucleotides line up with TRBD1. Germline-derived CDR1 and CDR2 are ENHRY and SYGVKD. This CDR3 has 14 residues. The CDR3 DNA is TGTACCATCAGACGGACAGGGGATGACACTGAAGCTTTCTTT. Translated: CTIRRTGDDTEAFF.

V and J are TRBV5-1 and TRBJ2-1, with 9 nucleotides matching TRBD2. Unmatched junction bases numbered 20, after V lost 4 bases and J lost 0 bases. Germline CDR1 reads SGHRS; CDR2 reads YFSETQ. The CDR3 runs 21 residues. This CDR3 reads CASSLIPILAGATSSYNEQFF. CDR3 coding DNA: TGCGCCAGCAGCCTGATCCCCATATTAGCGGGAGCCACTTCCTCCTACAATGAGCAGTTCTTC.

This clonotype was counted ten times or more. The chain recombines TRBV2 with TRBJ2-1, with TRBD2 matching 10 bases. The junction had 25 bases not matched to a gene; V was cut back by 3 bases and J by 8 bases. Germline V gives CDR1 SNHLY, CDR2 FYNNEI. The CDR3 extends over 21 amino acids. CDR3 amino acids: CASSDPLARLAGATLMDEQFF. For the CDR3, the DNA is TGTGCCAGCAGTGACCCCCTGGCACGGCTAGCGGGAGCTACCCTAATGGATGAGCAGTTCTTC.

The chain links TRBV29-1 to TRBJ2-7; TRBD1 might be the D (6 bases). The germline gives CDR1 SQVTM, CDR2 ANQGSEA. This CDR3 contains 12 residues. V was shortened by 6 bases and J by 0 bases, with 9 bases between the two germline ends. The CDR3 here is CSVLQGSYEQYF. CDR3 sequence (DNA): TGCAGCGTATTACAGGGCTCCTACGAGCAGTACTTC.

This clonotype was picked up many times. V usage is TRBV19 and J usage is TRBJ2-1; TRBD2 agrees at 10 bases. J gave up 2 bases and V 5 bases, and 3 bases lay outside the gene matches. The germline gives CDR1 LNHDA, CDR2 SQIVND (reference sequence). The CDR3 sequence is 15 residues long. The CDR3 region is CASSDSGRAYNEQFF. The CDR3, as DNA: TGTGCCAGTAGTGACAGCGGGAGGGCCTACAATGAGCAGTTCTTC.

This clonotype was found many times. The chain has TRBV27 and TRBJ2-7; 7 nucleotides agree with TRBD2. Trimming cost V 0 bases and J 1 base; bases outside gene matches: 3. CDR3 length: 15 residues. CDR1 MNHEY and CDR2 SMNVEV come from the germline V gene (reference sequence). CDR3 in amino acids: CASSLSAGASYEQYF. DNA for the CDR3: TGTGCCAGCAGTTTATCGGCGGGAGCGTCCTACGAGCAGTACTTC.

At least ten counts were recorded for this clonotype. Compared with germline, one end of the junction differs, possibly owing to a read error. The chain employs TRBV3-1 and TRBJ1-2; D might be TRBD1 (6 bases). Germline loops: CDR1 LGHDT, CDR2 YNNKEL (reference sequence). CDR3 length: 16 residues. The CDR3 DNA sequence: TGTGCCAGCAGCCCCAGGGGAGTAGGGATCAACTACGGCTACACCTTC. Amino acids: CASSPRGVGINYGYTF.

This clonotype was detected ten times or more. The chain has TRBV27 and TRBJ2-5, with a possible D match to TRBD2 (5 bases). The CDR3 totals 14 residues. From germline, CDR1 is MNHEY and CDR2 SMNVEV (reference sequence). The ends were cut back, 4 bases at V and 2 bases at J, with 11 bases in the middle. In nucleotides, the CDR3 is TGTGCCAGCAGTTCCCCAGAGCGGCAAGAGACCCAGTACTTC. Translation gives CASSSPERQETQYF.

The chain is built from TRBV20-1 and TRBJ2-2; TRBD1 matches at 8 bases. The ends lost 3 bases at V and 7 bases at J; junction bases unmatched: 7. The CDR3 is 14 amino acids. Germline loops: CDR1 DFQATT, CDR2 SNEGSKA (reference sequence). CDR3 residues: CSASQGARVGELFF. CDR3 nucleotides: TGCAGTGCTAGTCAGGGGGCGCGTGTCGGGGAGCTGTTTTTT.

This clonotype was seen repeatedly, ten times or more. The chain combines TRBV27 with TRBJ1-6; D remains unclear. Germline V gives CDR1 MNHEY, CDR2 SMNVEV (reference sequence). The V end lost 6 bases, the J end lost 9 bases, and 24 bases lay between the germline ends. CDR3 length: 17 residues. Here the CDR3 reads CASSPSPPGPASSPLHF. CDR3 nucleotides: TGTGCCAGCAGCCCCTCCCCCCCGGGTCCGGCAAGTTCACCCCTCCACTTT.

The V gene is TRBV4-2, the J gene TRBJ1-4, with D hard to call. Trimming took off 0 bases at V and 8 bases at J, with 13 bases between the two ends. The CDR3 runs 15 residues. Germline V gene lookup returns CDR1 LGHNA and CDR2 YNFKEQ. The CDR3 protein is CASSQEFTEAEKLFF. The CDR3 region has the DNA TGTGCCAGCAGCCAAGAATTCACAGAGGCCGAAAAACTGTTTTTT.

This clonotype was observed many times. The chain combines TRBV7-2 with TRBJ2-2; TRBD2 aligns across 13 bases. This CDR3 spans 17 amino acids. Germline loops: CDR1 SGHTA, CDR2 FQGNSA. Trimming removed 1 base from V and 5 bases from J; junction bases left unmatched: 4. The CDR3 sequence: CASSLGTSGRRTGELFF. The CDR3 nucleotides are TGTGCCAGCAGCTTAGGGACTAGCGGGAGAAGGACCGGGGAGCTGTTTTTT. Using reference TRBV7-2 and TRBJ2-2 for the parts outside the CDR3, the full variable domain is GAGVSQSPSNKVTEKGKDVELRCDPISGHTALYWYRQSLGQGLEFLIYFQGNSAPDKSGLPSDRFSAERTGGSVSTLTIQRTQQEDSAVYLCASSLGTSGRRTGELFFGEGSRLTVL.

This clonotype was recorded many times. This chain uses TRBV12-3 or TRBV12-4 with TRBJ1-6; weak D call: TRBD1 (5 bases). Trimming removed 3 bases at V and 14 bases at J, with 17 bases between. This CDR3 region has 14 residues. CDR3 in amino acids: CASSLKQAPSTLHF. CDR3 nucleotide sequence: TGTGCCAGCAGTTTGAAACAGGCTCCCTCAACCCTCCACTTT.

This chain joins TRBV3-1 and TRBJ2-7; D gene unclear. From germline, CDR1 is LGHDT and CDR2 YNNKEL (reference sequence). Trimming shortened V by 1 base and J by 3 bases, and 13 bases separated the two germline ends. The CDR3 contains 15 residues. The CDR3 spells CASSQANFVIYEQYF. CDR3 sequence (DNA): TGTGCCAGCAGCCAAGCGAACTTCGTAATCTACGAGCAGTACTTC.

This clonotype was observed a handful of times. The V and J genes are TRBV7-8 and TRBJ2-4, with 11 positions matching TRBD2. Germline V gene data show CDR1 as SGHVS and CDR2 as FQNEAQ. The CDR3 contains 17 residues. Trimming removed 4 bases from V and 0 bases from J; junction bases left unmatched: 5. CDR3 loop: CASSSPGLAVAKNIQYF. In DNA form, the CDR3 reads TGTGCCAGCAGCTCCCCGGGACTAGCGGTAGCCAAAAACATTCAGTACTTC.

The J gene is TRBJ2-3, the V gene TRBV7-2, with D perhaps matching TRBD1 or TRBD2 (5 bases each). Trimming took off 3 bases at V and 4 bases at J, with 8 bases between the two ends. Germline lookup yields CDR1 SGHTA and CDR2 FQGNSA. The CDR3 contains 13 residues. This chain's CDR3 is CASSLPGPDTQYF. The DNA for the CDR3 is TGTGCCAGCAGCTTGCCGGGGCCAGATACGCAGTATTTT.

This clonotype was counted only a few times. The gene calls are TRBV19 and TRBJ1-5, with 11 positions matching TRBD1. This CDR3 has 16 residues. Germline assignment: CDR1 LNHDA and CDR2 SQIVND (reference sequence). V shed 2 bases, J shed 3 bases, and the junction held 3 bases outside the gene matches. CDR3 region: CASSIPGQGDNQPQHF. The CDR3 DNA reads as TGTGCCAGTAGTATACCGGGACAGGGGGACAATCAGCCCCAGCATTTT.

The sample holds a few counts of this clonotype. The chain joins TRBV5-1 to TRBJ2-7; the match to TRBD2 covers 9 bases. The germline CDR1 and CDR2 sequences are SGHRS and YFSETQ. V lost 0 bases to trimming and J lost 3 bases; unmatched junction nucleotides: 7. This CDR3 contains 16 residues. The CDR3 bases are TGCGCCAGCAGCTTGGCCCTAAGCGGGAGGCTCTACGAGCAGTACTTC. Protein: CASSLALSGRLYEQYF. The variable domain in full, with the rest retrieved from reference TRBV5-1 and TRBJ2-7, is KAGVTQTPRYLIKTRGQQVTLSCSPISGHRSVSWYQQTPGQGLQFLFEYFSETQRNKGNFPGRFSGRQFSNSRSEMNVSTLELGDSALYLCASSLALSGRLYEQYFGPGTRLTVT.

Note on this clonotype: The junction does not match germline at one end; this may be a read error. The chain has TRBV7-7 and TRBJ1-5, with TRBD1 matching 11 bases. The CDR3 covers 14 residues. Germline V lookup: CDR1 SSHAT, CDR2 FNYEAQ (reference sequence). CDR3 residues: CASNPGQGDQPQHF. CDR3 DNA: TGTGCTAGCAACCCGGGACAGGGGGATCAGCCCCAGCATTTT.

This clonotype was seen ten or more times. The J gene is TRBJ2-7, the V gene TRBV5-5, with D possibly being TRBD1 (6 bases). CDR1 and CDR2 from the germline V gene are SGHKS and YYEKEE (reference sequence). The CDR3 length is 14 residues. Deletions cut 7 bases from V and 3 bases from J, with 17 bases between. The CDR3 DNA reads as TGTGCCAGCGTCCTTGGACAGCCCTTCTACGAGCAGTACTTC. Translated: CASVLGQPFYEQYF.

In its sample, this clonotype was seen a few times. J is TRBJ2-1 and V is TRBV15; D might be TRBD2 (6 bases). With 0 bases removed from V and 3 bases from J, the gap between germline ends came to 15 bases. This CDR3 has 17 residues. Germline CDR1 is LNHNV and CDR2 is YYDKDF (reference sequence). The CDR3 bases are TGTGCCACCAGCAGAGAGGACATAGCGGCATTCTACAATGAGCAGTTCTTC. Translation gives CATSREDIAAFYNEQFF.